The sequence of this T cell receptor (beta chain) was determined in a study of Graves' ophthalmopathy and Graves' hyperthyroidism. Amplification from RNA transcripts yielded the TCR beta CDR3 regions. HTBI primers served in a first-round RT-PCR, which a second-round multiplex PCR followed. Using its own MiXCR run on the multiplex PCR reads, TCRdb lists one record per CDR3 protein. The sample yields 650,000 to 900,000 distinct CDR3 sequences, roughly two fifths seen once. V lost 5 bases, J lost 3 bases, and 8 bases lay in between. The germline V gene encodes CDR1 SEHNR and CDR2 FQNEAQ (reference sequence). This CDR3 contains 12 residues. This clonotype has ten or more counts.

The TCR sequence derives from an adult man with Graves' ophthalmopathy. Material for sequencing was peripheral blood. The rearrangement links TRBV7-9 to TRBJ2-7, with D possibly TRBD2 on 5 matching bases. In DNA, the CDR3 is TGTGCCAGCAGCCGAAGCGGCTACGAGCAGTACTTC. It specifies CASSRSGYEQYF.